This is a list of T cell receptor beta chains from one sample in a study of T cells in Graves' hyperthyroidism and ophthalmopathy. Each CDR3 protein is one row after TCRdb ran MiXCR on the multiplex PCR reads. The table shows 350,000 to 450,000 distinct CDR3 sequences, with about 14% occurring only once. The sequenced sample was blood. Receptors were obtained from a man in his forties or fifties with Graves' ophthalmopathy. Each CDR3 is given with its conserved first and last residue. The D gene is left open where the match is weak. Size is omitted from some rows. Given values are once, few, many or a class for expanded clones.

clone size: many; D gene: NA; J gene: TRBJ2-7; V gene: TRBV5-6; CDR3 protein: CASSLRSSYEQYF; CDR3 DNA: TGTGCCAGCAGCTTGCGGAGCTCCTACGAGCAGTACTTC
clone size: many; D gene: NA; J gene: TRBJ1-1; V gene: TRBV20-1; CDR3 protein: CSARVGSMNTEAFF; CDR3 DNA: TGCAGTGCTAGAGTTGGCAGCATGAACACTGAAGCTTTCTTT
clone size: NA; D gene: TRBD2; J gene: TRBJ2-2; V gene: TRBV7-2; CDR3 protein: CASSFPPMLAGVPGELFF; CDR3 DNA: TGTGCCAGCAGCTTCCCCCCTATGCTAGCGGGAGTTCCCGGGGAGCTGTTTTTT
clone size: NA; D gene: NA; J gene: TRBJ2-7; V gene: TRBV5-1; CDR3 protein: CASSTPKTNPRSEYEQYF; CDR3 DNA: TGCGCCAGCAGCACCCCGAAGACGAACCCCCGAAGCGAGTACGAGCAGTACTTC
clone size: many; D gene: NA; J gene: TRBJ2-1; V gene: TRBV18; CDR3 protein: CASSPGNEQFF; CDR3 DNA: TGTGCCAGCTCACCAGGGAATGAGCAGTTCTTC
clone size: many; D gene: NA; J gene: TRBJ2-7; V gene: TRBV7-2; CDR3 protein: CASSLRETNYEQYF; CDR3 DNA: TGTGCCAGCAGCTTAAGGGAGACTAACTACGAGCAGTACTTC
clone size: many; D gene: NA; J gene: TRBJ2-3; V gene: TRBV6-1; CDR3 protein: CASISGLSTDTQYF; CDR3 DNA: TGTGCCAGCATCAGCGGCCTCAGCACAGATACGCAGTATTTT
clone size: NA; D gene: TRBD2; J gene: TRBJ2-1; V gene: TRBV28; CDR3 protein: CASSLGGLAGLNAGNEQFF; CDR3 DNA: TGTGCCAGCAGTTTGGGGGGACTAGCGGGACTCAACGCCGGTAATGAGCAGTTCTTC
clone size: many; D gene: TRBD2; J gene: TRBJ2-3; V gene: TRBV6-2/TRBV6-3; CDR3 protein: CASSYRVAGSTDTQYF; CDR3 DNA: TGTGCCAGCAGTTATCGAGTAGCGGGATCTACAGATACGCAGTATTTT
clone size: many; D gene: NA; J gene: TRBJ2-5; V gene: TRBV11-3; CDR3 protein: CASSWGAETQYF; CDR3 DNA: TGTGCCAGCAGCTGGGGGGCAGAGACCCAGTACTTC
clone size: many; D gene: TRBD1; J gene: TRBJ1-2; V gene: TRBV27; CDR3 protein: CASTARDSGNYSYTF; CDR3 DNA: TGTGCCAGCACGGCCAGGGACAGCGGTAACTATAGCTACACCTTC
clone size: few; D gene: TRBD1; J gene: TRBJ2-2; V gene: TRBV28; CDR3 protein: CASRGQVTGELFF; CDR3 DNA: TGTGCCAGCAGGGGACAGGTCACCGGGGAGCTGTTTTTT
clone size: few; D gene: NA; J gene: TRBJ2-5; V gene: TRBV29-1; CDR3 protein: CSVVTFRTAFQETQYF; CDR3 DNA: TGCAGCGTTGTAACCTTTCGGACAGCGTTCCAAGAGACCCAGTACTTC
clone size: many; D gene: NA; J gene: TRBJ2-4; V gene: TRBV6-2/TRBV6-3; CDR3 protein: CASSYPTWPARVKDIQYF; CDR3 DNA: TGTGCCAGCAGTTACCCTACTTGGCCGGCCAGGGTAAAAGACATTCAGTACTTC
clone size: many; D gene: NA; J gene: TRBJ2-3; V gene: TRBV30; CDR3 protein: CAWATGTDTQYF; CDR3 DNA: TGTGCCTGGGCAACAGGAACAGATACGCAGTATTTT
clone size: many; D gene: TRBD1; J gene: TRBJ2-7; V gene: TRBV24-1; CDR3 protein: CATSDSDRGNEQYF; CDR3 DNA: TGTGCCACCAGTGACTCCGACAGGGGCAACGAGCAGTACTTC
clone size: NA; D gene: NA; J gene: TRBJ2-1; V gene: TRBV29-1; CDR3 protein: CSVEGLVGSDNYPDEQFF; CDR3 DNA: TGCAGCGTTGAAGGTCTGGTGGGGTCTGACAATTATCCGGATGAGCAGTTCTTC
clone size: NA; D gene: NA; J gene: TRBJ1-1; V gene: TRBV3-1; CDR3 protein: CASSQGTHTETFF; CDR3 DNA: TGTGCCAGCAGCCAGGGAACCCACACTGAAACTTTCTTT
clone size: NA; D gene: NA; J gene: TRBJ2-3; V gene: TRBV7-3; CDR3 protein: CASSPLPRSLSTDTQYF; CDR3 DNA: TGTGCCAGCAGCCCACTTCCTAGAAGCCTTAGCACAGATACGCAGTATTTT
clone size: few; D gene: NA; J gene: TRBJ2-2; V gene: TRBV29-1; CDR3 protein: CSVAGHQATGELFF; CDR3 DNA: TGCAGCGTCGCTGGACACCAAGCGACCGGGGAGCTGTTTTTT
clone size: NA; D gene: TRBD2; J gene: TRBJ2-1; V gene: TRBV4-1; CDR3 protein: CASSRTTGGSSSYNEQFF; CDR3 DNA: TGCGCCAGCAGCCGGACCACGGGGGGGTCGAGCTCCTACAATGAGCAGTTCTTC
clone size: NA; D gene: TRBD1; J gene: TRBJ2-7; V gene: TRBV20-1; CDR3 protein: CSATRQGFEQYF; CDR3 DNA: TGCAGTGCTACAAGACAGGGCTTCGAGCAGTACTTC